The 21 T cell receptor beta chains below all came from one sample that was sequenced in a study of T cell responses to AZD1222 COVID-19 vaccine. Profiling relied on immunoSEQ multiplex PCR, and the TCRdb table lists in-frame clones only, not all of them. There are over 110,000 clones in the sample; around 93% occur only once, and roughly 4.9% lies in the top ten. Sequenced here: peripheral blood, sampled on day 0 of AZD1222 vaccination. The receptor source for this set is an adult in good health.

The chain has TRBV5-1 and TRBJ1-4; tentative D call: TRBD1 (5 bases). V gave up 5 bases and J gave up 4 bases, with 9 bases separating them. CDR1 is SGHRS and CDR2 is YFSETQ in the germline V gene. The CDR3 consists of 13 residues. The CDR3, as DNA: TGCGCCAGCAGGCTTCAGGGTAATGAAAAACTGTTTTTT. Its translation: CASRLQGNEKLFF.

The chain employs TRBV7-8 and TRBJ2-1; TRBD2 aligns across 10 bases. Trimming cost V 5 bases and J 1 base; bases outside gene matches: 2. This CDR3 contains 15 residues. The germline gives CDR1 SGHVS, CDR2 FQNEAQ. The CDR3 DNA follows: TGTGCCAGCAGCCAGCGGGAGGGGTCCTACAATGAGCAGTTCTTC. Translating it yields CASSQREGSYNEQFF.

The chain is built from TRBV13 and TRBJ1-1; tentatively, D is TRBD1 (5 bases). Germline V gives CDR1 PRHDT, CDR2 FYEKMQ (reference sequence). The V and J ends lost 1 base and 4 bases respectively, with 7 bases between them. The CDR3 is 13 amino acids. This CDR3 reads CASSLERGTEAFF. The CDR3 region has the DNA TGTGCCAGCAGCTTAGAGAGGGGCACTGAAGCTTTCTTT. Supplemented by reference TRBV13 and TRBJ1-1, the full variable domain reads AAGVIQSPRHLIKEKRETATLKCYPIPRHDTVYWYQQGPGQDPQFLISFYEKMQSDKGSIPDRFSAQQFSDYHSELNMSSLELGDSALYFCASSLERGTEAFFGQGTRLTVV.

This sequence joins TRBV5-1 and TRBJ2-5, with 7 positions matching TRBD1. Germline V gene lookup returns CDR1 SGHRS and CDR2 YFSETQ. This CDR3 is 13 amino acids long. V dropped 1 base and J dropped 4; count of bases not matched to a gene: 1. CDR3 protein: CASSLNRGETQYF. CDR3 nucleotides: TGCGCCAGCAGCTTGAACAGGGGAGAGACCCAGTACTTC.

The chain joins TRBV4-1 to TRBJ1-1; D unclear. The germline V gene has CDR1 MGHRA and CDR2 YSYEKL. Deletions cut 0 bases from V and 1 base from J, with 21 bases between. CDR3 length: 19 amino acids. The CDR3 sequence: CASSQDLSRIALENTEAFF. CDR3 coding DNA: TGCGCCAGCAGCCAAGATTTAAGCAGGATCGCCTTGGAGAACACTGAAGCTTTCTTT.

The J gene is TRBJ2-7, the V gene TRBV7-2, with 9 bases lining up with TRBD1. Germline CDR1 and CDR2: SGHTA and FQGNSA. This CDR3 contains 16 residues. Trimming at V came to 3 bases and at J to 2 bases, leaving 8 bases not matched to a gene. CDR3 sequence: CASSLLGTGTPYEQYF. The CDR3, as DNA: TGTGCCAGCAGCTTGCTGGGGACAGGGACCCCCTACGAGCAGTACTTC.

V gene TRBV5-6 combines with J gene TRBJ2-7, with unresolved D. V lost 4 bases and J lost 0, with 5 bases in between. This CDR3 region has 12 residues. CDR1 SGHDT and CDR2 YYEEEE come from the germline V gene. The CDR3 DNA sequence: TGTGCCAGCAGCAAAAGCTCCTACGAGCAGTACTTC. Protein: CASSKSSYEQYF.

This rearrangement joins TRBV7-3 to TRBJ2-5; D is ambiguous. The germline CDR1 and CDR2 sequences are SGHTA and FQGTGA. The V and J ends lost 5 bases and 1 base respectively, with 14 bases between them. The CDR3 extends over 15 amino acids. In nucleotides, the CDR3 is TGTGCCAGCAGCCTCCTGGGCGGAGCCCAAGAGACCCAGTACTTC. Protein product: CASSLLGGAQETQYF. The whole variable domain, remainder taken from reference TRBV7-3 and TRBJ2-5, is GAGVSQTPSNKVTEKGKYVELRCDPISGHTALYWYRQSLGQGPEFLIYFQGTGAADDSGLPNDRFFAVRPEGSVSTLKIQRTERGDSAVYLCASSLLGGAQETQYFGPGTRLLVL.

DNA of the CDR3: TGTGCCAGCAGTGAAAGGCGGGGACTACCCAACTACGAGCAGTACTTC. Its protein is CASSERRGLPNYEQYF. The chain couples TRBV2 to TRBJ2-7; 7 bases fit TRBD2. Germline-derived CDR1 and CDR2 are SNHLY and FYNNEI. Trimming took 2 bases from V and 3 from J; bases not matched to a gene: 10. This CDR3 comprises 16 residues.

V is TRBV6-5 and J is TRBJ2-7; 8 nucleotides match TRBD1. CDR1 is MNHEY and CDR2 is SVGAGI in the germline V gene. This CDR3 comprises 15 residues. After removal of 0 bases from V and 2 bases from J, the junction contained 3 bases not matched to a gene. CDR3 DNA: TGTGCCAGCAGTTACTCGTCAGGGGGCCCCTACGAGCAGTACTTC. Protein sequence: CASSYSSGGPYEQYF.

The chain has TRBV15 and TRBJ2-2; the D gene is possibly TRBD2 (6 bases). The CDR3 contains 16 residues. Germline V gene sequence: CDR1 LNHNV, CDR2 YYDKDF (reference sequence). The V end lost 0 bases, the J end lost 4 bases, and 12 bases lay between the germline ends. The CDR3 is CATSREGRGSTGELFF. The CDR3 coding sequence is TGTGCCACCAGCAGAGAGGGTCGGGGGAGCACCGGGGAGCTGTTTTTT.

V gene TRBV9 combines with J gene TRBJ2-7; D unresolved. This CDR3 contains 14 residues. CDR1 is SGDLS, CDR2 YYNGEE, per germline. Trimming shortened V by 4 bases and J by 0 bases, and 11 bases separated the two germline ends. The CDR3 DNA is TGTGCCAGCAGCCTCCGTGACGGCTCCTACGAGCAGTACTTC. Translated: CASSLRDGSYEQYF.

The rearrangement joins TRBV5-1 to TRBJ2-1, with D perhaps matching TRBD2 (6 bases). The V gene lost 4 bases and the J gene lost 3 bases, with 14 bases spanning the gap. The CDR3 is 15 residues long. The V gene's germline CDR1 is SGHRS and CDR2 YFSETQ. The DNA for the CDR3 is TGCGCCAGCAGCGCGAATAGCGGTAGCTACAATGAGCAGTTCTTC. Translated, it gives CASSANSGSYNEQFF. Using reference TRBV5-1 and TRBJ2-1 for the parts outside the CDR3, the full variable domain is KAGVTQTPRYLIKTRGQQVTLSCSPISGHRSVSWYQQTPGQGLQFLFEYFSETQRNKGNFPGRFSGRQFSNSRSEMNVSTLELGDSALYLCASSANSGSYNEQFFGPGTRLTVL.

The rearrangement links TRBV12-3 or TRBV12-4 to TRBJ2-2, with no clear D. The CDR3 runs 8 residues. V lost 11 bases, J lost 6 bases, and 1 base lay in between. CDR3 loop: CAPGELFF. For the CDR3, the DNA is TGTGCCCCCGGGGAGCTGTTTTTT.

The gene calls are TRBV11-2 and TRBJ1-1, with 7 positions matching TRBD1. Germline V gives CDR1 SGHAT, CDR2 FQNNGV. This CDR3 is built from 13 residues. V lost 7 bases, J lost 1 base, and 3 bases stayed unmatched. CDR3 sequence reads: CASNRDRNTEAFF. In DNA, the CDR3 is TGTGCCAGCAACCGGGACAGGAACACTGAAGCTTTCTTT.

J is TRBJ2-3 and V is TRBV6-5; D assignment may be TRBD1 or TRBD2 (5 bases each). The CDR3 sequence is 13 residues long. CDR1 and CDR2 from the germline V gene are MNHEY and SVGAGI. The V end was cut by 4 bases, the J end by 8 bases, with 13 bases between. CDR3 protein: CASSSGTGITQYF. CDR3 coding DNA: TGTGCCAGCAGTTCGGGGACGGGGATTACGCAGTATTTT.

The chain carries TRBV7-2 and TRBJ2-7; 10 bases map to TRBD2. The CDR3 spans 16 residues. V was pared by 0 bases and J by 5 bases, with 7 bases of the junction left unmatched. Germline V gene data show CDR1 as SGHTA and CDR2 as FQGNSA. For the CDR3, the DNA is TGTGCCAGCAGCTTAGCGCCTCGACTAGCGGGTAACGAGCAGTACTTC. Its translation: CASSLAPRLAGNEQYF. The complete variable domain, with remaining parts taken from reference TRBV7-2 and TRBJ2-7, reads GAGVSQSPSNKVTEKGKDVELRCDPISGHTALYWYRQSLGQGLEFLIYFQGNSAPDKSGLPSDRFSAERTGGSVSTLTIQRTQQEDSAVYLCASSLAPRLAGNEQYFGPGTRLTVT.

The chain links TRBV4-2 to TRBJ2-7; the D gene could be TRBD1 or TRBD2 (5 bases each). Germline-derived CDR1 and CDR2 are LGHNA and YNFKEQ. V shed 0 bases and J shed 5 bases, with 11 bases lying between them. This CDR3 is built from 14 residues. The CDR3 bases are TGTGCCAGCAGCCAAGATCGGGGCGTGGACGAGCAGTACTTC. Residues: CASSQDRGVDEQYF.

This CDR3 reads CASSQAGLGADTQYF. The CDR3 nucleotides are TGCGCCAGCAGCCAAGCTGGCCTGGGGGCAGATACGCAGTATTTT. V is TRBV4-3 and J is TRBJ2-3; D might be TRBD1 or TRBD2, each matching 5 bases. This CDR3 contains 15 residues. The germline gives CDR1 LGHNA, CDR2 YSLEER. V lost 1 base to trimming and J lost 4 bases, with 12 bases between them.

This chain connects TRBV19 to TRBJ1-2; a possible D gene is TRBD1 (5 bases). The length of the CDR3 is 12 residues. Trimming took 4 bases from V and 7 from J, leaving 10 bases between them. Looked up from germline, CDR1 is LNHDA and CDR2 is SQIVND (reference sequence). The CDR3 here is CASSNRGGGYTF. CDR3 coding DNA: TGTGCCAGTAGTAATAGGGGTGGTGGCTACACCTTC. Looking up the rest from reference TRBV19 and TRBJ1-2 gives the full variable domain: DGGITQSPKYLFRKEGQNVTLSCEQNLNHDAMYWYRQDPGQGLRLIYYSQIVNDFQKGDIAEGYSVSREKKESFPLTVTSAQKNPTAFYLCASSNRGGGYTFGSGTRLTVV.

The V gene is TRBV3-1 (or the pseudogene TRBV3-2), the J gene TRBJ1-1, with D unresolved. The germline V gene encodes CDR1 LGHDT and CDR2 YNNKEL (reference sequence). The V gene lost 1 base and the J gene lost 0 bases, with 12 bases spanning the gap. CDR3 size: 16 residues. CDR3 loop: CASSQGAYGLNTEAFF. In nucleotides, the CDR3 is TGTGCCAGCAGCCAAGGCGCGTACGGACTGAACACTGAAGCTTTCTTT.